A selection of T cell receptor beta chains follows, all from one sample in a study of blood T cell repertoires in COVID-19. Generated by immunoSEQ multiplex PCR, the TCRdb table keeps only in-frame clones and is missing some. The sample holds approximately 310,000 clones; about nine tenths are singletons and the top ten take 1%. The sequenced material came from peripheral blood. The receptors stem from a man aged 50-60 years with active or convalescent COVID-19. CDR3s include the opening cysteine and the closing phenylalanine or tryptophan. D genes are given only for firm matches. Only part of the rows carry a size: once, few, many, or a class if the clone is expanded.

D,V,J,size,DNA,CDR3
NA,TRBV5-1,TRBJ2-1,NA,TGCGCCAGCAGCTTGGGACAGGGAGGATGGAATGAGCAGTTCTTC,CASSLGQGGWNEQFF
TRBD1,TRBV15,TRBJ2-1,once,TGTGCCACCAGCAGTAACGACAGGGACCACAATGAGCAGTTCTTC,CATSSNDRDHNEQFF
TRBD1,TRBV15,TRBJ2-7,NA,TGTGCCACCAGCAGGGACAGGGGGCAATACGAGCAGTACTTC,CATSRDRGQYEQYF
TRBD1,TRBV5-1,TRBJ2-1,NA,TGCGCCAGCACCCCCGGGACAGGTAACAATGAGCAGTTCTTC,CASTPGTGNNEQFF
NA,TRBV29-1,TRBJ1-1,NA,TGCAGCGTTGTGTCGGTGGTTTCGAGCACTGAAGCTTTCTTT,CSVVSVVSSTEAFF
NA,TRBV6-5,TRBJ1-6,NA,TGTGCCAGCAGTCAGGAACTTAATTCACCCCTCCACTTT,CASSQELNSPLHF
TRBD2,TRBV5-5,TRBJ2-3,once,TGTGCCAGCAGCTGGGGCTCAGGTGGGACTACAGTTACGCAGTATTTT,CASSWGSGGTTVTQYF
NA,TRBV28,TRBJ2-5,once,TGTGCCACGGGTGTAGGAGAGACCCAGTACTTC,CATGVGETQYF
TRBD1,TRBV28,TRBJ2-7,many,TGTGCCAGCCGACCTTCACAGGGGTCCTACGAGCAGTACTTC,CASRPSQGSYEQYF
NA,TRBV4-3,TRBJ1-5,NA,TGCGCCAGCAGCCAAGATTTAGTTAGCAATCAGCCCCAGCATTTT,CASSQDLVSNQPQHF
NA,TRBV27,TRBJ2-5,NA,TGTGCCAGCAGTGAATCGACAGGGGACTATTCTCAAGAGACCCAGTACTTC,CASSESTGDYSQETQYF
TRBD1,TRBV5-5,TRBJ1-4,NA,TGTGCCAGCAGGGGTGGGACAGCCCTTAATGAAAAACTGTTTTTT,CASRGGTALNEKLFF
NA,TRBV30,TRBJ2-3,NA,TGTGCCTGGAGTGTAGCTAGCTTAGAAGATACGCAGTATTTT,CAWSVASLEDTQYF
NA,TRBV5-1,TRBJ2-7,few,TGCGCCAGCAGCTTGGTTAGCTCCTACGAGCAGTACTTC,CASSLVSSYEQYF
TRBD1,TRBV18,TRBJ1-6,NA,TGTGCCAGCTCCCCGGGGACAGCTACCCTCTATAATTCACCCCTCCACTTT,CASSPGTATLYNSPLHF
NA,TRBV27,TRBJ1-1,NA,TGTGCCAGCAGTTTAGGGGTTAGGGAGAAGAACACTGAAGCTTTCTTT,CASSLGVREKNTEAFF
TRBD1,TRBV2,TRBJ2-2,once,TGTGCCAGCAGACAGGGGGCAAGCACCGGGGAGCTGTTTTTT,CASRQGASTGELFF
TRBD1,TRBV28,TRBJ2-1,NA,TGTGCCAGCAGTCCCCCCGGGACAGAAGCATACAATGAGCAGTTCTTC,CASSPPGTEAYNEQFF
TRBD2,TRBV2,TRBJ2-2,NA,TGTGCCAGCAGTAGCGGGAGGGTGAACACCGGGGAGCTGTTTTTT,CASSSGRVNTGELFF
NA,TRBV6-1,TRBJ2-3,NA,TGTGCCAGCAGTGCTCGACGAACTGCAGGAACAGATACGCAGTATTTT,CASSARRTAGTDTQYF
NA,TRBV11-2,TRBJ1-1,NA,TGTGCCAGCCAAGACCCCGGGAGAGGGAACACTGAAGCTTTCTTT,CASQDPGRGNTEAFF
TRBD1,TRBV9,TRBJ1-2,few,TGTGCCAGCAGGGGGATAAAACGGGACAGGCCGCTGTATGGCTACACCTTC,CASRGIKRDRPLYGYTF
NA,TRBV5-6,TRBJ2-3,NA,TGTGCCAGCAGCTTGCGTCAGGTGATCACAGATACGCAGTATTTT,CASSLRQVITDTQYF
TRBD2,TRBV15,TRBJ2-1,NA,TGTGCCACCAGCAGAGAGAGGTCGGCGGGGGGCAACTACAATGAGCAGTTCTTC,CATSRERSAGGNYNEQFF
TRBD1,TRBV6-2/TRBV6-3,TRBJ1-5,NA,TGTGCCAGCAGTCCGGACAGGGAGCCAGTTAGCAATCAGCCCCAGCATTTT,CASSPDREPVSNQPQHF
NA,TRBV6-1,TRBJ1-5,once,TGTGCCAGCAGTGAAGGTCCGGGTATGGCCCAGCATTTT,CASSEGPGMAQHF
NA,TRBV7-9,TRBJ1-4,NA,TGTGCCAGCAGCTTAGCGTTACAGACCGATGAAAAACTGTTTTTT,CASSLALQTDEKLFF
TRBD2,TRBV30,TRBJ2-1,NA,TGTGCCTGGAGGGATGATAGCGGGAGGGGTTACAATGAGCAGTTCTTC,CAWRDDSGRGYNEQFF
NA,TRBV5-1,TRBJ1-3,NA,TGCGCCAGCAGCTACGGGACACTGTCTGGAAACACCATATATTTT,CASSYGTLSGNTIYF
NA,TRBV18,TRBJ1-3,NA,TGTGCCAGCTCACCCGACCCAAAGGGGACCATATATTTT,CASSPDPKGTIYF
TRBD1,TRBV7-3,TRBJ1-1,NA,TGTGCCAGCAGCTTAAGTGGGACAGAGTCTGAAGCTTTCTTT,CASSLSGTESEAFF
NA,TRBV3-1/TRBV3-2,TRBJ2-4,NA,TGTGCCAGCAGCCCGGAGTCGCTAGCCAAAAACATTCAGTACTTC,CASSPESLAKNIQYF
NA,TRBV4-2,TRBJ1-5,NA,TGTGCCAGCAGCCAGGGCAGTCTGGGCGATCAGCCCCAGCATTTT,CASSQGSLGDQPQHF
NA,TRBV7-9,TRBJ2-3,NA,TGTGCCAGCAGCGAACGGAGCACAGATACGCAGTATTTT,CASSERSTDTQYF
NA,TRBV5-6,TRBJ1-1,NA,TGTGCCAGCAGCTTGAGCAGGGTGGACCCTGAAGCTTTCTTT,CASSLSRVDPEAFF
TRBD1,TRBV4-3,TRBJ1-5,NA,TGCGCCAGCAGCCAAGATCCCTCAGGGGGGAGCAATCAGCCCCAGCATTTT,CASSQDPSGGSNQPQHF
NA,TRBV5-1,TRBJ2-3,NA,TGCGCCAGCAGCTTGGAATTAGCCAATACGCAGTATTTT,CASSLELANTQYF
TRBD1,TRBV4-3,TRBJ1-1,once,TGCGCCAGCAGCCAAGGTTCAGGGGGGCACACTGAAGCTTTCTTT,CASSQGSGGHTEAFF
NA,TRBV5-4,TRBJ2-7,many,TGTGCCAGCAGTGACATAACAACCTACGAGCAGTACTTC,CASSDITTYEQYF
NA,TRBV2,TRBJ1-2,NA,TGTGCCGGTTACGGGAGCCTCTATGGCTACACCTTC,CAGYGSLYGYTF
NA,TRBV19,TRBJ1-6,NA,TGTGCCAGTAGTCCCGTCACCGCTCAGCCCCTCCACTTT,CASSPVTAQPLHF
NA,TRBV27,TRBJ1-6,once,TGTGCCAGCAGTTTCGTTAATTCACCCCTCCACTTT,CASSFVNSPLHF
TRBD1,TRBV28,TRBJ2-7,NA,TGTGCCAGCAGCTCTCACCAGGGGGCATACGAGCAGTACTTC,CASSSHQGAYEQYF
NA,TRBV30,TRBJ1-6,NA,TGTGCCTGGAATTTGGCCCACAATTCACCCCTCCACTTT,CAWNLAHNSPLHF
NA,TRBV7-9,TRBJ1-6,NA,TGTGCCAGCCGACAGTCCTTTAATTCACCCCTCCACTTT,CASRQSFNSPLHF
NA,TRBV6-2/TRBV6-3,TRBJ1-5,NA,TGTGCCAGCAGCCCCAGGTGGGATCAGCCCCAGCATTTT,CASSPRWDQPQHF
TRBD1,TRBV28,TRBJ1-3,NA,TGTGCCAGCAGTTTGGGGACAGGGCACTCTGGAAACACCATATATTTT,CASSLGTGHSGNTIYF
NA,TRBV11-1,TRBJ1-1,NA,TGTGCCAGCAGCTTTAGACAAGGGGAATACACTGAAGCTTTCTTT,CASSFRQGEYTEAFF
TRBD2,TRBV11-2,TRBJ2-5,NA,TGTGCCAGCAGCTTCGGGGGGACCCAAGAGACCCAGTACTTC,CASSFGGTQETQYF
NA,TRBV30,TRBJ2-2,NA,TGTGCCTGGAGTGTAGATTGGGCGGGGACCGGGGAGCTGTTTTTT,CAWSVDWAGTGELFF
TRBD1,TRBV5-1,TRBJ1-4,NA,TGCGCCAGCAGAGGACAGGAGCTTAATGAAAAACTGTTTTTT,CASRGQELNEKLFF
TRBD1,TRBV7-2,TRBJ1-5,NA,TGTGCCAGCAGCTTCGGACAGGGGCCCCCCCAGCATTTT,CASSFGQGPPQHF